The 10 T cell receptor beta chains reported below all come from one sample, sequenced in a study of tumor-infiltrating lymphocytes in primary liver carcinoma. With a constant-region primer, TCR beta cDNA was made from around 530 ng of total RNA. Generation of the TCR beta libraries relied on three nested multiplex PCR rounds using slightly modified ARM-PCR. TRBV1-TRBV30 forward and Cbeta reverse primers drove the first two roughly 10-cycle rounds. TCRdb recomputed calls from the multiplex PCR reads with MiXCR, one row per CDR3 protein. The data hold 100,000 to 120,000 distinct CDR3 sequences, with roughly 85% observed a single time. Co-extraction of RNA and DNA was performed on about 19-32 mg of unsorted bulk tissue. The sequenced sample was liver tumor tissue from sampling region 3. Subset described: tumor region T3, left-lateral pole. These TCRs come from a man between 35 and 55 years old with primary liver carcinoma and hepatitis B virus infection.

Points on this clonotype: An end of the junction differs from the germline gene, which may be a read error. This chain uses TRBV6-1 with TRBJ2-7; D unresolved. This CDR3 is built from 12 residues. Germline CDR1 reads MNHNS; CDR2 reads SASEGT. CDR3 region: CASTEAYYEHYF. CDR3 coding DNA: TGTGCCAGCACTGAGGCCTACTACGAGCATTACTTC.

The rearrangement links TRBV29-1 to TRBJ1-1, with D hard to call. Per germline, CDR1 SQVTM and CDR2 ANQGSEA. CDR3 length: 14 amino acids. The V and J ends lost 0 bases and 6 bases respectively, with 14 bases between them. The CDR3 is CSVEDWRANAEAFF. In nucleotides, the CDR3 is TGCAGCGTTGAAGATTGGAGAGCTAACGCTGAAGCTTTCTTT.

Comment on this clonotype: This may stem from a read error, because a much larger clone lies one nucleotide away. This chain uses TRBV28 with TRBJ1-5, with D maybe TRBD1 (5 bases). Per the germline V gene, CDR1 is MDHEN and CDR2 is SYDVKM. The CDR3 extends over 17 amino acids. With 7 bases removed from V and 6 bases from J, the gap between germline ends came to 25 bases. The CDR3 sequence is CASTTGTGAQHGQPQHF. In DNA form, the CDR3 reads TGTGCCAGCACCACCGGGACCGGGGCGCAGCACGGTCAGCCCCAGCATTTT.

This clonotype was found many times. The chain employs TRBV4-2 and TRBJ2-5; no reliable D call. Germline V gene data show CDR1 as LGHNA and CDR2 as YNFKEQ. This CDR3 is built from 15 residues. Trimming left V 3 bases short and J 0 bases short, with 11 bases between. The CDR3 DNA sequence: TGTGCCAGCAGCCACCGCCTTGGCTACCAAGAGACCCAGTACTTC. It yields the protein CASSHRLGYQETQYF.

Remarks on this clonotype: At one end the junction does not follow the germline gene, possibly because of a read error. The CDR3 region has the DNA TGTTCCAGCAGCCTAGGGGGCGTCGATCAGCCCCAACATTTT. Translating it yields CSSSLGGVDQPQHF. This chain uses TRBV5-4 with TRBJ1-5, with TRBD1 matching 7 bases. This CDR3 is 14 amino acids long. Germline CDR1 and CDR2: SGHNT and YYREEE (reference sequence). Using reference TRBV5-4 and TRBJ1-5 for the parts outside the CDR3, the full variable domain is ETGVTQSPTHLIKTRGQQVTLRCSSQSGHNTVSWYQQALGQGPQFIFQYYREEENGRGNFPPRFSGLQFPNYSSELNVNALELDDSALYLCSSSLGGVDQPQHFGDGTRLSIL.

The chain carries TRBV11-2 and TRBJ2-1; a weak D match, TRBD1 (6 bases). The CDR3 covers 14 residues. Between the trimmed V and J ends, which lost 7 bases and 9 bases, there was a span of 19 bases. Germline loops: CDR1 SGHAT, CDR2 FQNNGV. As DNA, the CDR3 is TGTGCCAGCAACTTGCTGCAGGGGTTGGGTGAGCAGTTCTTC. Translating it yields CASNLLQGLGEQFF.

Of note for this clonotype: A much bigger clone sits one base away, suggesting this may be a read error. V and J are TRBV28 and TRBJ2-7, with no clear D. The V end was cut by 10 bases, the J end by 6 bases, with 28 bases between. The CDR3 extends over 16 amino acids. CDR1 is MDHEN and CDR2 is SYDVKM in the germline V gene. Written as DNA, the CDR3 is TGTGCCATCACCTACGGCGTGCAGCTATCACCAGTCGAGCAGTACTTC. Amino acids: CAITYGVQLSPVEQYF.

This clonotype turned up a few times. Its ends do not fully match the called genes, so a read error is possible. This chain uses TRBV11-3 with TRBJ2-1; D unresolved. Germline loops: CDR1 SGHNT, CDR2 YENEEA. The CDR3 totals 14 residues. CDR3: CASNLGVPNNEQFF. For the CDR3, the DNA is TGTGCCAGCAACTTAGGCGTCCCGAACAATGAGCAATTCTTC.

Of note for this clonotype: This may stem from a read error, because a much larger clone lies one nucleotide away. The rearrangement joins TRBV11-1 to TRBJ2-4; 13 bases fit TRBD2. V gave up 8 bases and J gave up 2 bases; unmatched junction bases: 6. Per germline, CDR1 SGHAT and CDR2 FQDESV (reference sequence). This CDR3 region has 16 residues. The CDR3 DNA is TGTGCCAGCCTTCCCGGGACTAGCGGGACCAAAAACATTCAGTACTTC. Encoded protein: CASLPGTSGTKNIQYF.

This clonotype was seen only once. The CDR3 loop reads CASSQYRTANGYTF. For the CDR3, the DNA is TGTGCCAGCAGCCAATATAGGACAGCTAATGGCTACACCTTC. The V and J genes are TRBV4-2 and TRBJ1-2; TRBD1 might be the D (6 bases). Germline CDR1 reads LGHNA; CDR2 reads YNFKEQ. The CDR3 is 14 residues long. The V end lost 2 bases, the J end lost 6 bases, and 13 bases lay between the germline ends.